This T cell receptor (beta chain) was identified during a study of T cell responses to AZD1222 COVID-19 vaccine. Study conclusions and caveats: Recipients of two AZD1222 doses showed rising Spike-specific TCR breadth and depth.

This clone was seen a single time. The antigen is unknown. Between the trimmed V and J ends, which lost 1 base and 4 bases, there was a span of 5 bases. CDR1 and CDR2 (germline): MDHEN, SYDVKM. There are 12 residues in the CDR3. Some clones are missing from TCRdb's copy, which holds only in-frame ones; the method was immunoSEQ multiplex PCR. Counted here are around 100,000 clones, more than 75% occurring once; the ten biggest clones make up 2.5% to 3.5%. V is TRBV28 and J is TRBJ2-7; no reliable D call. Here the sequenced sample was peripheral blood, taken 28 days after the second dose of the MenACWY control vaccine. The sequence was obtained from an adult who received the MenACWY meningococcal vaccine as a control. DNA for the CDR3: TGTGCCAGCAGTTTATTCAGTTACGAGCAGTACTTC. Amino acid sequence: CASSLFSYEQYF.